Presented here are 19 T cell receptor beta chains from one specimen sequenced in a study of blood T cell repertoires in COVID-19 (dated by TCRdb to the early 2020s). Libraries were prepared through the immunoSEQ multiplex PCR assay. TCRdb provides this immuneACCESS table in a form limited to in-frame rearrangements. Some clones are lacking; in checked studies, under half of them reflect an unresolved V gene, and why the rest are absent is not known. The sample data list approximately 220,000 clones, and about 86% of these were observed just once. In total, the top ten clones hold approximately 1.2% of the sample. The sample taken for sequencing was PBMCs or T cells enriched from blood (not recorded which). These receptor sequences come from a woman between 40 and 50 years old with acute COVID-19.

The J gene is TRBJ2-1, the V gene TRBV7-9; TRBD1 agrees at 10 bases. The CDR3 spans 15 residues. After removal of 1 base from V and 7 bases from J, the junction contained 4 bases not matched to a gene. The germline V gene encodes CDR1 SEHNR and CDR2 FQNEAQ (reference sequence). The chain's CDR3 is CASSLGRDRGNEQFF. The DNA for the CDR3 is TGTGCCAGCAGCTTAGGACGGGACAGGGGAAATGAGCAGTTCTTC.

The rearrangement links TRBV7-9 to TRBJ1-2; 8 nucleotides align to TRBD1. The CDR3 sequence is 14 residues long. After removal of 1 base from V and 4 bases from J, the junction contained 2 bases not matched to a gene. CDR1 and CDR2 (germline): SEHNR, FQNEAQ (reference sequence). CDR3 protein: CASSLGTGSYGYTF. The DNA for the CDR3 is TGTGCCAGCAGCTTAGGGACAGGGAGCTATGGCTACACCTTC.

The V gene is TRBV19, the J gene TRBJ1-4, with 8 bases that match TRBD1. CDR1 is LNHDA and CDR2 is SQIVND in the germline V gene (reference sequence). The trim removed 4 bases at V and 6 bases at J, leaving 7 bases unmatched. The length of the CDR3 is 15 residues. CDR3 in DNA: TGTGCCAGTAGTAGACGACAGGGGCAGTATGAAAAACTGTTTTTT. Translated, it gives CASSRRQGQYEKLFF.

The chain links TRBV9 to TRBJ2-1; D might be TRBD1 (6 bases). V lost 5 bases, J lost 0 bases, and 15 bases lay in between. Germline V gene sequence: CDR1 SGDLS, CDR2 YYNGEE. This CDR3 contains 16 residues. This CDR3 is CASSVLGALSYNEQFF. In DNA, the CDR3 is TGTGCCAGCAGTGTCCTGGGGGCTCTCTCCTACAATGAGCAGTTCTTC.

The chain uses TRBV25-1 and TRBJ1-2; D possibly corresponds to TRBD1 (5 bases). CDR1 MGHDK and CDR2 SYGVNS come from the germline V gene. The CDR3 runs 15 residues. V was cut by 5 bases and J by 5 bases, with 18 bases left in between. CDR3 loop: CASSQTASPPYGYTF. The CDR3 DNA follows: TGTGCCAGCAGTCAGACAGCCTCCCCTCCTTATGGCTACACCTTC.

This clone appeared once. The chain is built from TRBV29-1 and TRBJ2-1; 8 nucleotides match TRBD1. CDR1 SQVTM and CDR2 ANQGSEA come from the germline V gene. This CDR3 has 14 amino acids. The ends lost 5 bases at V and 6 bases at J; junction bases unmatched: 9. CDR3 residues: CSVTPGQVLNEQFF. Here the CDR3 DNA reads TGCAGCGTTACTCCGGGACAGGTCCTCAATGAGCAGTTCTTC.

CDR3: CASSRPGQTSTGELFF. CDR3 in DNA: TGTGCCAGCAGCCGTCCGGGACAGACGTCCACCGGGGAGCTGTTTTTT. The rearrangement uses TRBV7-2 and TRBJ2-2; TRBD1 matches at 7 bases. The CDR3 is 16 residues long. The V segment lost 5 bases and the J segment 4 bases; nucleotides outside the gene matches: 10. Looked up from germline, CDR1 is SGHTA and CDR2 is FQGNSA.

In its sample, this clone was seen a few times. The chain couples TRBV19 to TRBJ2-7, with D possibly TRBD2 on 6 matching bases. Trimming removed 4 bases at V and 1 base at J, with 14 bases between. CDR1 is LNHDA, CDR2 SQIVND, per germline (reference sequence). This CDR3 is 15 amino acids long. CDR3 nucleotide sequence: TGTGCCAGTAGTACTCTGGGGGGAAGGTCCTACGAGCAGTACTTC. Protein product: CASSTLGGRSYEQYF.

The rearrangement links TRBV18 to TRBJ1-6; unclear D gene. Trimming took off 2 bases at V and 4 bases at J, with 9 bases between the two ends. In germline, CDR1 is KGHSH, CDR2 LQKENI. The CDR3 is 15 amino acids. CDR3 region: CASSPRTGYNSPLHF. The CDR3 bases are TGTGCCAGCTCACCAAGAACGGGGTATAATTCACCCCTCCACTTT.

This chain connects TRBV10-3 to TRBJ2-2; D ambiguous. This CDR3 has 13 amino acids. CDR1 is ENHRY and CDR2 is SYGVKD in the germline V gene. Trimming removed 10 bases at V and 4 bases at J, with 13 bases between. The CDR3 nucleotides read TGTGCCACTATCGGCACGGGCACCGGGGAGCTGTTTTTT. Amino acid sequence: CATIGTGTGELFF.

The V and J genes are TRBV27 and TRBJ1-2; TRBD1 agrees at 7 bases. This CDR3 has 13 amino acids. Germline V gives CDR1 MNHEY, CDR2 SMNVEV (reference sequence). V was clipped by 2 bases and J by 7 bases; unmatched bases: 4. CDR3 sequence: CASSLKGALGYTF. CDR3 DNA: TGTGCCAGCAGTTTAAAGGGGGCGCTTGGCTACACCTTC.

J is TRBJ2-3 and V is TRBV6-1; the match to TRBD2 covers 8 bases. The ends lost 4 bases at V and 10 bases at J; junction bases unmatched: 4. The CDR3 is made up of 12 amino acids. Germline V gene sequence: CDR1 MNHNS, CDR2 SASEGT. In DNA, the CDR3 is TGTGCCAGCAGTGGAGCGGGGGCGGCGCAGTATTTT. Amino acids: CASSGAGAAQYF.

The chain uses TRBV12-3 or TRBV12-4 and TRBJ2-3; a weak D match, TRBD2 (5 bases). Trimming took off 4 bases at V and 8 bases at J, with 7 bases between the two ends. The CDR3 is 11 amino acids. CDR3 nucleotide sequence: TGTGCCAGCAGTTGGAGCGGTACGCAGTATTTT. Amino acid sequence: CASSWSGTQYF.

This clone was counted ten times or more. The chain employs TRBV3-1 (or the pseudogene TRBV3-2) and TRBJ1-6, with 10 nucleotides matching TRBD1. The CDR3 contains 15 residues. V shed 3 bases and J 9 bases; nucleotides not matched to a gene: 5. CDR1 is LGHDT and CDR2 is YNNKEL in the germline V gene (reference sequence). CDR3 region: CASSQAGQGSSPLHF. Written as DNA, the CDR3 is TGTGCCAGCAGCCAGGCGGGACAGGGGAGTTCACCCCTCCACTTT.

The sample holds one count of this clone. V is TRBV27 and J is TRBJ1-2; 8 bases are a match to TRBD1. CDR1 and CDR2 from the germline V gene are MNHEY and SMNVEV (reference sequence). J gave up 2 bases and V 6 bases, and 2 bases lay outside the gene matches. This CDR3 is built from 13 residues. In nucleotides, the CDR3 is TGTGCCAGCAGCGACAGGGGAAACTATGGCTACACCTTC. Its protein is CASSDRGNYGYTF.

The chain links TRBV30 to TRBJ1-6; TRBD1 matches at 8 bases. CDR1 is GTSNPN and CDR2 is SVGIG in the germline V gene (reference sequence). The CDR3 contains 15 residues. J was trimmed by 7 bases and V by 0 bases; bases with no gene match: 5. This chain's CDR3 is CAWSVDGQGNSPLHF. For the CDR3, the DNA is TGTGCCTGGAGTGTAGACGGACAGGGAAATTCACCCCTCCACTTT.

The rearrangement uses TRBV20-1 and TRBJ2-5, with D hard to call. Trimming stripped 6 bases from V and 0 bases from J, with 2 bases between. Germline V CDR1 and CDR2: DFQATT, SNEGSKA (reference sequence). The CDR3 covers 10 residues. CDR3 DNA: TGCAGTGCCTACCAAGAGACCCAGTACTTC. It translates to CSAYQETQYF.

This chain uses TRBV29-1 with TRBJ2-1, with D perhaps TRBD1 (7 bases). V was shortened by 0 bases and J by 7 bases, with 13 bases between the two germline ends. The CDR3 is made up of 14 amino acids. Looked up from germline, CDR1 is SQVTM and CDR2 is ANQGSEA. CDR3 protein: CSVEEGRGVNEQFF. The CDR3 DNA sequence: TGCAGCGTTGAAGAGGGCAGGGGGGTGAATGAGCAGTTCTTC.

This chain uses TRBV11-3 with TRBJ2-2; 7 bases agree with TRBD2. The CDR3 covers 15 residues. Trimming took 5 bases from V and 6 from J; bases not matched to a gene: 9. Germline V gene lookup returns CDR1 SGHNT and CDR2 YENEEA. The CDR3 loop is CASSPGLAGAGELFF. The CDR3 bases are TGTGCCAGCAGCCCCGGACTGGCGGGAGCCGGGGAGCTGTTTTTT.